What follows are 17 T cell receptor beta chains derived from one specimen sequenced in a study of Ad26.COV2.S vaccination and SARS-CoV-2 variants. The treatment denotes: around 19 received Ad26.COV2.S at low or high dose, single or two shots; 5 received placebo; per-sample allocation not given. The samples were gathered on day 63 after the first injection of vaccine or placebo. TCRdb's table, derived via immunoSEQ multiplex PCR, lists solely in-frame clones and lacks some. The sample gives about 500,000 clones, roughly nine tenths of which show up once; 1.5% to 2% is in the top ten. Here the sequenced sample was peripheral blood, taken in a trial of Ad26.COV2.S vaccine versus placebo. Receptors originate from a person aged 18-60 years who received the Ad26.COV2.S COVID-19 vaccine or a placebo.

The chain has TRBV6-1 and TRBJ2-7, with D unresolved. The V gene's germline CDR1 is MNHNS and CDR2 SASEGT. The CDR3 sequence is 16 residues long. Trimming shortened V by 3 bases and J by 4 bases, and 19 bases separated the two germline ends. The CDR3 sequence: CASSDGTLDGRYEQYF. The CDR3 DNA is TGTGCCAGCAGTGATGGAACCTTGGACGGCCGTTACGAGCAGTACTTC.

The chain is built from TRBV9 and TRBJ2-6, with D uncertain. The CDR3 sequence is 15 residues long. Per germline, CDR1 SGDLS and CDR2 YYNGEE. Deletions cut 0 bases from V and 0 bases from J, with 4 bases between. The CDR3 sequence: CASSVGVSGANVLTF. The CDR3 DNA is TGTGCCAGCAGCGTAGGAGTCTCTGGGGCCAACGTCCTGACTTTC. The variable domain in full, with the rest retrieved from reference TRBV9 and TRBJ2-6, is DSGVTQTPKHLITATGQRVTLRCSPRSGDLSVYWYQQSLDQGLQFLIQYYNGEERAKGNILERFSAQQFPDLHSELNLSSLELGDSALYFCASSVGVSGANVLTFGAGSRLTVL.

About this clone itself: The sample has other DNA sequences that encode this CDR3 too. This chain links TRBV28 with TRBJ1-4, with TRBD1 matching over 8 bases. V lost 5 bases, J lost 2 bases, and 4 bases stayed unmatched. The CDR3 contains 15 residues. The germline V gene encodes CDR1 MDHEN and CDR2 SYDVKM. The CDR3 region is CASSPGTGTNEKLFF. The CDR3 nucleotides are TGTGCCAGCAGTCCGGGGACAGGCACTAATGAAAAACTGTTTTTT. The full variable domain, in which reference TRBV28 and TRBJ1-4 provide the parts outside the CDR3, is DVKVTQSSRYLVKRTGEKVFLECVQDMDHENMFWYRQDPGLGLRLIYFSYDVKMKEKGDIPEGYSVSREKKERFSLILESASTNQTSMYLCASSPGTGTNEKLFFGSGTQLSVL.

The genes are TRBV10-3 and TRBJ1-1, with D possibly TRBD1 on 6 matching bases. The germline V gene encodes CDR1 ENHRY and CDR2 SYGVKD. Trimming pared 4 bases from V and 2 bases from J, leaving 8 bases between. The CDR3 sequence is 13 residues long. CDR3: CAISAGENTEAFF. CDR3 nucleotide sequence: TGTGCCATCAGTGCAGGGGAAAACACTGAAGCTTTCTTT.

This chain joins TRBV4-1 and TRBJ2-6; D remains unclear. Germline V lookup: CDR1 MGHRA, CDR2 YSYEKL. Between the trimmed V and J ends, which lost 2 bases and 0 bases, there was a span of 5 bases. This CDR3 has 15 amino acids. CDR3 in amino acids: CASSQPSSGANVLTF. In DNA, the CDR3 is TGCGCCAGCAGCCAACCGAGCTCTGGGGCCAACGTCCTGACTTTC.

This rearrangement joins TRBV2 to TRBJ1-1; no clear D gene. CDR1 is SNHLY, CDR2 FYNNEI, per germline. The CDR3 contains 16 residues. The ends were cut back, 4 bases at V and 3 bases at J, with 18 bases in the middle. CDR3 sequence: CASSGRVTRFDTEAFF. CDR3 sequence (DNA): TGTGCCAGCAGTGGTCGGGTTACACGGTTTGACACTGAAGCTTTCTTT.

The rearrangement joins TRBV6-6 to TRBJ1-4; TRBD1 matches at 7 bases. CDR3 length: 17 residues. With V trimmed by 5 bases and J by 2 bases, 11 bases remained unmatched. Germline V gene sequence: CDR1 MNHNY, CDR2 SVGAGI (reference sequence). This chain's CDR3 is CASSRGPGQATNEKLFF. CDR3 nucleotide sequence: TGTGCCAGCAGTCGCGGACCCGGACAGGCCACTAATGAAAAACTGTTTTTT.

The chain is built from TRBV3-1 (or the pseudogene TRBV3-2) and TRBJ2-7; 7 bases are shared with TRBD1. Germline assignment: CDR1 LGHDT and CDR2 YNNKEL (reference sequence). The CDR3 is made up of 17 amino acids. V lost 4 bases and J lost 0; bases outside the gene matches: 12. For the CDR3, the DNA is TGTGCCAGCAGCCCGAAATTACGTACAGGGGCCTCCTACGAGCAGTACTTC. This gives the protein CASSPKLRTGASYEQYF.

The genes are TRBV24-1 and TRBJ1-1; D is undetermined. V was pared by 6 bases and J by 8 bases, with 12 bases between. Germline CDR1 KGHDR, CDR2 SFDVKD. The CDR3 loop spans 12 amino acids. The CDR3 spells CATSRGGTEAFF. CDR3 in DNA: TGTGCCACCAGTCGGGGTGGAACCGAAGCTTTCTTT.

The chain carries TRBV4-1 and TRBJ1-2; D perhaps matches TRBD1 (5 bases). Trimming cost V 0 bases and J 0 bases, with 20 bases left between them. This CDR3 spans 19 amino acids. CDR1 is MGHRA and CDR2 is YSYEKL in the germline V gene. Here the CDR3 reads CASSQDVGRGGPANYGYTF. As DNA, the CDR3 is TGCGCCAGCAGCCAAGATGTGGGGAGGGGCGGACCAGCTAACTATGGCTACACCTTC.

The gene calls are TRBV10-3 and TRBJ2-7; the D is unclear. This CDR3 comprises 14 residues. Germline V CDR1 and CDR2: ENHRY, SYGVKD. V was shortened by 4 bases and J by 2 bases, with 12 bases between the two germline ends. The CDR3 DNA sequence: TGTGCCATCAGTGCGGCCCAAGGTGCCTACGAGCAGTACTTC. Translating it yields CAISAAQGAYEQYF.

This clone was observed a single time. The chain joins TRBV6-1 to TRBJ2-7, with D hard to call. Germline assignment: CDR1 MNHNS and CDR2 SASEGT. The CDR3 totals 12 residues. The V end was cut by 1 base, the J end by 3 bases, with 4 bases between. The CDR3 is CASSEGYYEQYF. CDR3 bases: TGTGCCAGCAGTGAAGGCTACTACGAGCAGTACTTC.

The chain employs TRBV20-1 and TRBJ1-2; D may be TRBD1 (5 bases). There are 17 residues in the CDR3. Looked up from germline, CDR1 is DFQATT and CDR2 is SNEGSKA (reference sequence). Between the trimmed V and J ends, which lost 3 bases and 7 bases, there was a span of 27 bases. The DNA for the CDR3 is TGCAGTGCTAGTTGGGGACCCGGACGAGTGGAATTGGGTGGCTACACCTTC. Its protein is CSASWGPGRVELGGYTF.

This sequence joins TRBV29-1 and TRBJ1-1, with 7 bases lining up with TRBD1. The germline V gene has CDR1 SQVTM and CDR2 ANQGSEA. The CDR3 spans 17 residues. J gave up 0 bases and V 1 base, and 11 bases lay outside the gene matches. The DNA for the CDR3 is TGCAGCGTTGAAGGGGACAGCTGGTCATCCATGAACACTGAAGCTTTCTTT. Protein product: CSVEGDSWSSMNTEAFF.

The CDR3 nucleotides are TGTGCCAGCAACTCCGGCGGGGGGGTCAGTTATGGCTACACCTTC. Translating it yields CASNSGGGVSYGYTF. The genes are TRBV28 and TRBJ1-2, with D perhaps TRBD1 (5 bases). Trimming took off 7 bases at V and 5 bases at J, with 20 bases between the two ends. The germline gives CDR1 MDHEN, CDR2 SYDVKM. The CDR3 loop spans 15 amino acids.

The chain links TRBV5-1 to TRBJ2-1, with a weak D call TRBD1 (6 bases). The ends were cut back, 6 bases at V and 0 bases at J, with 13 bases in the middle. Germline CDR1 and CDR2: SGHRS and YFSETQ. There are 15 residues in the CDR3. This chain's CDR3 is CASTPGHTSYNEQFF. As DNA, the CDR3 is TGCGCCAGCACTCCGGGACATACCTCCTACAATGAGCAGTTCTTC.

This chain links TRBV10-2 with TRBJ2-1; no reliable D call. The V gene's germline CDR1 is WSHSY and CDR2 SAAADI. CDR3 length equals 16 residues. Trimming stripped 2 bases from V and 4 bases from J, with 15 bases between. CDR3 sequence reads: CASSERLVGDYNEQFF. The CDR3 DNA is TGCGCCAGCAGTGAGCGCCTAGTTGGGGATTACAATGAGCAGTTCTTC.